Reported below is one TCR beta chain. This clone came up once. Its antigen is currently not known. One base away there is no much larger clone; base qualities are not given. These data come from a study of blood T cell repertoires in COVID-19 (dated by TCRdb to 2018 to 2021). Regarding the research as a whole: Collaborator samples came from the United States, Italy and Spain and covered acute and convalescent phases of COVID-19. The prospective study material was composed of cDNA or gDNA derived from T cells, B-cell-depleted T cells, or PBMCs. Subjects who had been exposed to COVID-19, were actively infected with it, or had recovered from it provided the deeply sampled blood TCRbeta repertoires that made up the dataset. A freely available public database, intended as a resource for researchers studying the immune response to SARS-CoV-2, is where the repertoires were released. The samples were drawn from the first 160 participants of the ongoing ImmuneRACE study and from 1,254 subjects provided by 6 global collaborators. Nearly every sample came with metadata listing a de-identified subject ID, COVID-19 status, age in years and sex. HLA class I and class II types, where available, came from metadata supplied by the sample provider rather than from assay-based typing. General conclusions and limits of the study: The amount of clinical and demographic metadata varied by source and participant and was provided uncurated.

TCRbeta CDR3 regions were amplified from genomic DNA using the immunoSEQ Assay, a bias-controlled multiplex PCR. Concerning the study's data processing: Within the assay, amplification of reference gene primers was used to estimate how many nucleated cells each sample contained. Sequence reads were collapsed and filtered to measure the absolute abundance of every unique TCRbeta CDR3 rearrangement. For each sample, productive Simpson clonality was calculated as the square root of Simpson's diversity index over productive rearrangements. In TCRdb, the immuneACCESS table is reduced to in-frame sequences with V and J assigned. These tables do not hold every clone; where another copy was compared, an unresolved V gene accounts for under half, and the others remain unexplained. The V and J calls and clone size come from that table; D and trimming were worked out from the DNA. The sample data list about 180,000 clones, and roughly 77% of these were observed just once. Of the sample, 6.5% to 7% falls within the top ten clones.

The collaborating institutions used their own protocols to collect whole blood in K2EDTA tubes. Collaborator samples were shipped for TCRbeta analysis as frozen whole blood, isolated PBMCs, or DNA extracted from either sample type. Taken from the germline V gene (reference sequence), the CDR1 and CDR2 loops are LGHDT and YNNKEL. The CDR3 numbers 15 residues from cysteine through phenylalanine. Only the CDR3 part of the read is kept: 45 bases, read in frame from the first base. A distance of 15 bases separates the germline ends of V and J, which lose 0 bases and 9 bases respectively. This sequence uses TRBV3-1 (or the pseudogene TRBV3-2) and TRBJ1-5; a tentative D match to TRBD1 spans 6 bases. The sequenced sample was peripheral blood. The clonotype comes from a man aged 65 to 79 with active or convalescent COVID-19. The CDR3: CASSQEAGANGPQHF. The DNA sequence is TGTGCCAGCAGCCAAGAGGCAGGGGCGAATGGGCCCCAGCATTTT.